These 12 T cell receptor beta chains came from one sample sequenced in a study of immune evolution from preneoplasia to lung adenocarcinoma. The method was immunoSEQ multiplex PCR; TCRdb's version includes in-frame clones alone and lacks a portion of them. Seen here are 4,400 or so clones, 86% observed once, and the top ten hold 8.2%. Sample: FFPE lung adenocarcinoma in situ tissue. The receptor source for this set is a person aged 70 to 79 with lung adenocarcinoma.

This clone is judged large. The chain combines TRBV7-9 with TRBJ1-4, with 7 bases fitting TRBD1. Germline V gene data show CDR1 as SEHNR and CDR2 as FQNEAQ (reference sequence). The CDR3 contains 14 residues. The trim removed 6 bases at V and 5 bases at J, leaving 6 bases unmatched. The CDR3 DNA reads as TGTGCCAGCAGTAAAGGACAGGAGAATGAAAAACTGTTTTTT. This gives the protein CASSKGQENEKLFF. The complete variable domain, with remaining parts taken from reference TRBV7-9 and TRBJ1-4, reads DTGVSQNPRHKITKRGQNVTFRCDPISEHNRLYWYRQTLGQGPEFLTYFQNEAQLEKSRLLSDRFSAERPKGSFSTLEIQRTEQGDSAMYLCASSKGQENEKLFFGSGTQLSVL.

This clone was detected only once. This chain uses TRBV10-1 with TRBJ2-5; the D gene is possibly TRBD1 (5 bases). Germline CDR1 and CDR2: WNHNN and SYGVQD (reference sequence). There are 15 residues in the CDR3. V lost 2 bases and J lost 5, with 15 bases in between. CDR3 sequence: CASSEELRGAETQYF. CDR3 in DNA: TGCGCCAGCAGTGAGGAGTTAAGGGGCGCGGAGACCCAGTACTTC.

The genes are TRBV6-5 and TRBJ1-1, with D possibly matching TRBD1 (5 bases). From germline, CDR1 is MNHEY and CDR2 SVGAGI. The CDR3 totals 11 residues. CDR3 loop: CATGPNTEAFF. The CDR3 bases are TGTGCGACGGGGCCGAACACTGAAGCTTTCTTT.

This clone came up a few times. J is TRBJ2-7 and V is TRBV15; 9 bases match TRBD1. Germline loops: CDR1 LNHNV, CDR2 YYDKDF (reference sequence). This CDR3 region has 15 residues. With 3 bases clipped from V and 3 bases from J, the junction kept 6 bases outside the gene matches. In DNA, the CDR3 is TGTGCCACCAGCAGGGATACAGGGGGCGGCTACGAGCAGTACTTC. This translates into CATSRDTGGGYEQYF.

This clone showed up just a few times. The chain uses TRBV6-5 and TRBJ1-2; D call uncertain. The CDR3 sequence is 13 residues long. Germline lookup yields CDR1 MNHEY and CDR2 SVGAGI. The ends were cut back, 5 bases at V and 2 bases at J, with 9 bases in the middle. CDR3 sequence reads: CASSARPNYGYTF. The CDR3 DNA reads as TGTGCCAGCAGTGCGAGGCCCAACTATGGCTACACCTTC.

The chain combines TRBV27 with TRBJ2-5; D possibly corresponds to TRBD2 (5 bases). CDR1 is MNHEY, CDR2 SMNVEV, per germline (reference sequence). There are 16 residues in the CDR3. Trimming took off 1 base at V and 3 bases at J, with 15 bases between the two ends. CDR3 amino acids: CASSLWASSTEETQYF. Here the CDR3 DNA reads TGTGCCAGCAGTTTATGGGCTAGCTCTACTGAAGAGACCCAGTACTTC.

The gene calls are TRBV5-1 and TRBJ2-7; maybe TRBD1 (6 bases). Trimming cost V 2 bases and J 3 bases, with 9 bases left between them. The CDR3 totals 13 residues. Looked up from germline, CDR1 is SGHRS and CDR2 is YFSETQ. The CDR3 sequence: CASSLNRVYEQYF. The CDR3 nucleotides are TGCGCCAGCAGCTTAAACAGGGTCTACGAGCAGTACTTC.

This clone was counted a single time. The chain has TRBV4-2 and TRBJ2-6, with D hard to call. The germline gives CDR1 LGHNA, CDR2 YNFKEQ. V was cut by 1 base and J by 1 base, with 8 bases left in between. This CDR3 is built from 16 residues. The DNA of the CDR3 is TGTGCCAGCAGCCAAGTAGGTCCATCTGGGGCCAACGTCCTGACTTTC. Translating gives CASSQVGPSGANVLTF.

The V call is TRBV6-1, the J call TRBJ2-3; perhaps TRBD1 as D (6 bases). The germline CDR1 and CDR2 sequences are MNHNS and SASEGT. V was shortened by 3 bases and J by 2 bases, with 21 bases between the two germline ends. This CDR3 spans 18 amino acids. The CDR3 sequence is CASSDAGPWGRTTDTQYF. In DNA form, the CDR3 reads TGTGCCAGCAGTGATGCAGGGCCGTGGGGGCGGACCACAGATACGCAGTATTTT.

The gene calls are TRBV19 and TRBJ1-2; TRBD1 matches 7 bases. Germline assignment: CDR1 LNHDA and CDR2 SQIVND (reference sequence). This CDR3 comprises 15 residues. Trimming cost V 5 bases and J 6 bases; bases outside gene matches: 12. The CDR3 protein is CASSPTPVGGHGYTF. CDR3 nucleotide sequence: TGTGCCAGTAGTCCAACCCCGGTAGGGGGCCATGGCTACACCTTC.

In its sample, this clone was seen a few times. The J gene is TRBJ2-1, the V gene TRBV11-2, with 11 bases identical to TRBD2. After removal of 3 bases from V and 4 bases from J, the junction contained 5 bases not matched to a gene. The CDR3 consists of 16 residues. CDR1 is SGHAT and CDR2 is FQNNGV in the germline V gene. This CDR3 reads CASSFSGLAVYNEQFF. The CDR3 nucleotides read TGTGCCAGCAGCTTTTCGGGACTAGCGGTTTACAATGAGCAGTTCTTC.

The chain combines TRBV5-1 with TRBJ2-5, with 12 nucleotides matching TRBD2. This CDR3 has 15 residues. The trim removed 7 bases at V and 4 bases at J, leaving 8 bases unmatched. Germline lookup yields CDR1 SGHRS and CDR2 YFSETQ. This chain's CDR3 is CASGRLAGEGETQYF. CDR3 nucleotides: TGCGCCAGCGGCAGACTAGCGGGAGAAGGAGAGACCCAGTACTTC.